The 32 T cell receptor beta chains in this list originate from one sample, sequenced in a study of PD-1 blockade in classical Hodgkin lymphoma. The protocol was immunoSEQ multiplex PCR, while the TCRdb copy is restricted to in-frame clones and leaves out a portion. The sample has under 20,000 clones, roughly 90% seen once; the top ten hold about 4.2%. Time point in this sample: newly diagnosed, previously untreated cHL patient sample. The specimen sequenced was peripheral blood mononuclear cells (PBMCs). The receptors stem from a human donor with classical Hodgkin lymphoma.

V usage is TRBV28 and J usage is TRBJ2-7, with a tentative D call TRBD2 (5 bases). V dropped 5 bases and J dropped 7 bases, with 15 bases sitting between them. This CDR3 has 13 amino acids. Germline V gene lookup returns CDR1 MDHEN and CDR2 SYDVKM. CDR3 DNA sequence: TGTGCCAGCAGTCTACTAGATACGAGGGAGCAGTACTTC. It yields the protein CASSLLDTREQYF.

The gene calls are TRBV5-1 and TRBJ2-5; 7 bases map to TRBD2. V was pared by 4 bases and J by 3 bases, with 12 bases of the junction left unmatched. The CDR3 sequence is 16 residues long. CDR1 and CDR2 from the germline V gene are SGHRS and YFSETQ. This chain's CDR3 is CASSPLGRGGKETQYF. The CDR3 nucleotides read TGCGCCAGCAGCCCCTTAGGAAGGGGAGGGAAAGAGACCCAGTACTTC.

This sequence joins TRBV28 and TRBJ2-7, with D hard to call. CDR3 length equals 14 residues. Trimming stripped 1 base from V and 0 bases from J, with 7 bases between. Looked up from germline, CDR1 is MDHEN and CDR2 is SYDVKM. CDR3 sequence reads: CASSLFTGSYEQYF. The CDR3, as DNA: TGTGCCAGCAGTTTATTCACCGGCTCCTACGAGCAGTACTTC. The full variable domain, in which reference TRBV28 and TRBJ2-7 provide the parts outside the CDR3, is DVKVTQSSRYLVKRTGEKVFLECVQDMDHENMFWYRQDPGLGLRLIYFSYDVKMKEKGDIPEGYSVSREKKERFSLILESASTNQTSMYLCASSLFTGSYEQYFGPGTRLTVT.

This clone is large in the sample. The chain has TRBV19 and TRBJ1-5; TRBD1 matches at 10 bases. Germline assignment: CDR1 LNHDA and CDR2 SQIVND (reference sequence). The trim removed 6 bases at V and 4 bases at J, leaving 6 bases unmatched. CDR3 length: 15 amino acids. In nucleotides, the CDR3 is TGTGCCAGTAGCCAACCGGGACAGGGGAATCAGCCCCAGCATTTT. This encodes CASSQPGQGNQPQHF.

The J gene is TRBJ2-2, the V gene TRBV2; TRBD1 aligns across 10 bases. The CDR3 length is 14 residues. Losses at the gene ends were 6 bases for V and 4 bases for J; bases not matched to a gene: 2. Germline V gene data show CDR1 as SNHLY and CDR2 as FYNNEI. CDR3 nucleotide sequence: TGTGCCAGCAGGGGACAGGGGTTCACCGGGGAGCTGTTTTTT. Translation: CASRGQGFTGELFF.

Here the CDR3 DNA reads TGTGCCAGTTCAGTAACAGGGAGCAATCAGCCCCAGCATTTT. Protein: CASSVTGSNQPQHF. The gene calls are TRBV19 and TRBJ1-5, with D perhaps matching TRBD1 (6 bases). The V gene lost 8 bases and the J gene lost 1 base, with 12 bases spanning the gap. Germline V CDR1 and CDR2: LNHDA, SQIVND (reference sequence). The CDR3 contains 14 residues.

This rearrangement joins TRBV7-8 to TRBJ1-2; 7 bases are a match to TRBD1. This CDR3 is built from 14 residues. CDR1 is SGHVS and CDR2 is FQNEAQ in the germline V gene. V lost 4 bases, J lost 1 base, and 3 bases stayed unmatched. The CDR3 DNA sequence: TGTGCCAGCAGCTCTCGGGACAGTAACTATGGCTACACCTTC. Residues: CASSSRDSNYGYTF.

This chain uses TRBV4-1 with TRBJ2-1; no firm D call. The CDR3 sequence is 13 residues long. From germline, CDR1 is MGHRA and CDR2 YSYEKL. V lost 4 bases, J lost 2 bases, and 6 bases lay in between. CDR3 bases: TGCGCCAGCAGCCCGGTAGCCTACAATGAGCAGTTCTTC. Its protein product is CASSPVAYNEQFF.

The rearrangement uses TRBV18 and TRBJ1-1; D call uncertain. The CDR3 consists of 14 residues. V dropped 3 bases and J dropped 2 bases, with 10 bases sitting between them. The germline V gene encodes CDR1 KGHSH and CDR2 LQKENI. This CDR3 reads CASSPGWGNTEAFF. CDR3 coding DNA: TGTGCCAGCTCACCGGGGTGGGGAAACACTGAAGCTTTCTTT.

The rearrangement uses TRBV11-1 and TRBJ2-1; D not certain. This CDR3 has 16 residues. Trimming left V 4 bases short and J 0 bases short, with 13 bases between. Germline V CDR1 and CDR2: SGHAT, FQDESV (reference sequence). CDR3 bases: TGTGCCAGCAGCTCCCGTCTTAGGAGCTCCTACAATGAGCAGTTCTTC. The encoded protein is CASSSRLRSSYNEQFF.

The chain couples TRBV2 to TRBJ2-7, with D unclear. Germline V CDR1 and CDR2: SNHLY, FYNNEI. This CDR3 is 12 amino acids long. Trimming pared 8 bases from V and 0 bases from J, leaving 8 bases between. CDR3 DNA sequence: TGTGCCAGCGGTGGGTTCTCCTACGAGCAGTACTTC. It specifies CASGGFSYEQYF.

The V gene is TRBV11-3, the J gene TRBJ2-2, with 7 nucleotides matching TRBD1. The CDR3 loop spans 13 amino acids. Losses at the gene ends were 5 bases for V and 7 bases for J; bases not matched to a gene: 4. CDR1 SGHNT and CDR2 YENEEA come from the germline V gene. CDR3 amino acids: CASSPWTGGELFF. CDR3 DNA: TGTGCCAGCAGCCCGTGGACAGGCGGGGAGCTGTTTTTT.

CDR3 sequence reads: CSVVPSTSTDTQYF. In DNA, the CDR3 is TGCAGCGTTGTTCCTAGCACTAGCACAGATACGCAGTATTTT. This chain joins TRBV29-1 and TRBJ2-3; possible D gene TRBD2, 5 bases. The CDR3 has 14 residues. The germline CDR1 and CDR2 sequences are SQVTM and ANQGSEA. Between the trimmed V and J ends, which lost 4 bases and 0 bases, there was a span of 11 bases.

The chain joins TRBV5-5 to TRBJ2-3; TRBD2 aligns across 7 bases. V was pared by 2 bases and J by 3 bases, with 6 bases of the junction left unmatched. The CDR3 extends over 15 amino acids. Germline CDR1 is SGHKS and CDR2 is YYEKEE (reference sequence). Written as DNA, the CDR3 is TGTGCCAGCAGCTTTCGGGGGGTTACGACAGATACGCAGTATTTT. Translating gives CASSFRGVTTDTQYF.

The genes are TRBV6-5 and TRBJ2-5; D perhaps matches TRBD2 (6 bases). The CDR3 length is 13 residues. Trimming took 8 bases from V and 1 from J, leaving 11 bases between them. Germline V gives CDR1 MNHEY, CDR2 SVGAGI. The CDR3 sequence: CASGWGVQETQYF. The CDR3 DNA follows: TGTGCCAGCGGTTGGGGGGTCCAAGAGACCCAGTACTTC.

The table lists this clone with a count of one. The chain employs TRBV10-2 and TRBJ2-2, with TRBD2 as a possible D gene (6 bases). CDR1 is WSHSY and CDR2 is SAAADI in the germline V gene. CDR3 length: 16 amino acids. The V end lost 1 base, the J end lost 1 base, and 10 bases lay between the germline ends. CDR3 in amino acids: CASSELGGLNTGELFF. CDR3 sequence (DNA): TGCGCCAGCAGTGAGTTGGGGGGTTTGAACACCGGGGAGCTGTTTTTT.

The rearrangement links TRBV27 to TRBJ1-2; TRBD1 matches 8 bases. With V trimmed by 6 bases and J by 5 bases, 8 bases remained unmatched. This CDR3 spans 14 amino acids. The germline CDR1 and CDR2 sequences are MNHEY and SMNVEV (reference sequence). In nucleotides, the CDR3 is TGTGCCAGCAGGTACGGGACAGGCATTTATGGCTACACCTTC. As protein: CASRYGTGIYGYTF.

The chain joins TRBV7-2 to TRBJ2-7; D remains ambiguous. This CDR3 has 13 amino acids. Germline V gene lookup returns CDR1 SGHTA and CDR2 FQGNSA. V was shortened by 5 bases and J by 0 bases, with 8 bases between the two germline ends. The CDR3 loop reads CASSPFSSYEQYF. In DNA, the CDR3 is TGTGCCAGCAGCCCCTTCTCCTCCTACGAGCAGTACTTC. The full variable domain, completed using reference TRBV7-2 and TRBJ2-7, is GAGVSQSPSNKVTEKGKDVELRCDPISGHTALYWYRQSLGQGLEFLIYFQGNSAPDKSGLPSDRFSAERTGGSVSTLTIQRTQQEDSAVYLCASSPFSSYEQYFGPGTRLTVT.

This chain joins TRBV7-9 and TRBJ2-2; 7 nucleotides agree with TRBD1. Trimming cost V 2 bases and J 3 bases; bases outside gene matches: 3. CDR3 size: 15 residues. Germline V gene sequence: CDR1 SEHNR, CDR2 FQNEAQ (reference sequence). The CDR3 region is CASSLQQGYTGELFF. CDR3 DNA sequence: TGTGCCAGCAGCTTACAACAGGGGTACACCGGGGAGCTGTTTTTT.

The rearrangement links TRBV6-6 to TRBJ2-1, with no clear D. With 7 bases removed from V and 4 bases from J, the gap between germline ends came to 11 bases. The germline V gene encodes CDR1 MNHNY and CDR2 SVGAGI (reference sequence). The CDR3 spans 13 residues. For the CDR3, the DNA is TGTGCCAGCATGACCGGCCTATACAATGAGCAGTTCTTC. Its translation is CASMTGLYNEQFF.

This rearrangement joins TRBV6-5 to TRBJ1-2; D might be TRBD1 (5 bases). The CDR3 is 16 residues long. CDR1 MNHEY and CDR2 SVGAGI come from the germline V gene. V lost 2 bases and J lost 0, with 13 bases in between. The CDR3 here is CASSYGSGRANYGYTF. The CDR3 bases are TGTGCCAGCAGTTACGGGTCAGGGAGAGCTAACTATGGCTACACCTTC.

The V gene is TRBV6-1, the J gene TRBJ1-6; possible D gene TRBD1, 5 bases. This CDR3 contains 13 residues. Germline loops: CDR1 MNHNS, CDR2 SASEGT. V was shortened by 11 bases and J by 7 bases, with 15 bases between the two germline ends. CDR3: CALQTAGNSPLHF. In DNA, the CDR3 is TGTGCCTTGCAGACAGCCGGCAATTCACCCCTCCACTTT.

The chain links TRBV12-2 to TRBJ1-5. TRBV12-2 counts as a pseudogene. The CDR3 has 21 residues. Here the CDR3 DNA reads TGTGCAAGTCGCTTAGGGCAGGAGGGGGGCGATATTTGCGGAAGCAATCAGCCCCAGCATTTT. Translating gives CASRLGQEGGDICGSNQPQHF.

The CDR3 nucleotides are TGTGCCAGCAGCGTAGTGGCGGGGGTCTCCTACAATGAGCAGTTCTTC. Protein: CASSVVAGVSYNEQFF. The chain carries TRBV9 and TRBJ2-1; 7 bases map to TRBD2. Germline lookup yields CDR1 SGDLS and CDR2 YYNGEE. The trim removed 0 bases at V and 0 bases at J, leaving 3 bases unmatched. CDR3 length: 16 residues. Variable domain in full (rest from reference TRBV9 and TRBJ2-1): DSGVTQTPKHLITATGQRVTLRCSPRSGDLSVYWYQQSLDQGLQFLIQYYNGEERAKGNILERFSAQQFPDLHSELNLSSLELGDSALYFCASSVVAGVSYNEQFFGPGTRLTVL.

The chain recombines TRBV5-8 with TRBJ2-1; the D gene is possibly TRBD2 (6 bases). The CDR3 totals 14 residues. The ends were cut back, 6 bases at V and 7 bases at J, with 17 bases in the middle. Germline V lookup: CDR1 SGHTS, CDR2 YDEGEE. CDR3 sequence: CASTGSGTYNEQFF. The CDR3 bases are TGTGCCAGCACCGGCTCCGGGACTTATAATGAGCAGTTCTTC.

V is TRBV2 and J is TRBJ2-1, with D possibly matching TRBD2 (6 bases). This CDR3 contains 15 residues. Deletions cut 4 bases from V and 0 bases from J, with 10 bases between. The germline V gene encodes CDR1 SNHLY and CDR2 FYNNEI. The CDR3 sequence is CASSVRGSSYNEQFF. Here the CDR3 DNA reads TGTGCCAGCAGTGTTCGGGGGAGCTCCTACAATGAGCAGTTCTTC.

V is TRBV5-8 and J is TRBJ2-3, with TRBD2 matching over 9 bases. Germline values: CDR1 SGHTS, CDR2 YDEGEE. The CDR3 length is 16 residues. V was clipped by 2 bases and J by 5 bases; unmatched bases: 9. CDR3 sequence: CASSFSGSVPGDTQYF. The DNA of the CDR3 is TGTGCCAGCAGCTTTAGCGGGAGCGTTCCGGGAGATACGCAGTATTTT.

This clone was seen only once. V gene TRBV7-2 combines with J gene TRBJ1-5; 9 bases are a match to TRBD1. The CDR3 is 16 residues long. Germline V lookup: CDR1 SGHTA, CDR2 FQGNSA. Trimming took 3 bases from V and 5 from J; bases not matched to a gene: 8. Here the CDR3 DNA reads TGTGCCAGCAGCTTCGGGGGGACAGGGCCGTATCAGCCCCAGCATTTT. Translating it yields CASSFGGTGPYQPQHF.

The rearrangement joins TRBV28 to TRBJ1-2; D unresolved. Deletions cut 5 bases from V and 4 bases from J, with 11 bases between. The CDR3 extends over 13 amino acids. Germline CDR1 reads MDHEN; CDR2 reads SYDVKM. In DNA form, the CDR3 reads TGTGCCAGCAGTCCCCCGGTCCTCTATGGCTACACCTTC. This gives the protein CASSPPVLYGYTF.

The J gene is TRBJ2-7, the V gene TRBV5-4, with 9 bases fitting TRBD1. V shed 0 bases and J 2 bases; nucleotides not matched to a gene: 0. The CDR3 is 14 residues long. The germline CDR1 and CDR2 sequences are SGHNT and YYREEE (reference sequence). CDR3 DNA sequence: TGTGCCAGCAGCTTGGGACAGGGGGCCTACGAGCAGTACTTC. As protein: CASSLGQGAYEQYF. Variable domain in full (rest from reference TRBV5-4 and TRBJ2-7): ETGVTQSPTHLIKTRGQQVTLRCSSQSGHNTVSWYQQALGQGPQFIFQYYREEENGRGNFPPRFSGLQFPNYSSELNVNALELDDSALYLCASSLGQGAYEQYFGPGTRLTVT.

The CDR3, as DNA: TGTGCCAGCTTACAGAATATGAACACTGAAGCTTTCTTT. Translating it yields CASLQNMNTEAFF. The chain recombines TRBV7-9 with TRBJ1-1, with D unresolved. Germline lookup yields CDR1 SEHNR and CDR2 FQNEAQ (reference sequence). The CDR3 runs to 13 residues. Trimming removed 8 bases from V and 0 bases from J, with 10 bases in between.

The chain employs TRBV18 and TRBJ1-2; TRBD1 agrees at 7 bases. V was pared by 6 bases and J by 3 bases, with 7 bases of the junction left unmatched. CDR3 size: 14 residues. Germline V gene data show CDR1 as KGHSH and CDR2 as LQKENI. CDR3 sequence: CASSNLGQDYGYTF. DNA for the CDR3: TGTGCCAGCTCGAACCTCGGACAGGACTATGGCTACACCTTC.